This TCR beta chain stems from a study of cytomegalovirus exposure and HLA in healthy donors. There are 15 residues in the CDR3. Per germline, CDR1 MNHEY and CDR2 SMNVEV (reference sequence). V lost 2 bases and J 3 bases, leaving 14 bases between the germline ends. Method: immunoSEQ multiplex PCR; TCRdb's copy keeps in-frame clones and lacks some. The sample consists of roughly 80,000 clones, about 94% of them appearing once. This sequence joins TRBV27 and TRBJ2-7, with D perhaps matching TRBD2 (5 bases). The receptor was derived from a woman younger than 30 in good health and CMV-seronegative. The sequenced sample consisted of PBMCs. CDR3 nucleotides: TGTGCCAGCAGTTTAGTAGGGTGGGGAGACTACGAGCAGTACTTC. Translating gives CASSLVGWGDYEQYF.